The rows below give T cell receptor beta chains drawn from one sample of a study of neurological immune-mediated disorders. TCRdb passed the 5' RACE reads through MiXCR, listing each CDR3 protein once. The sample lists some 19,000 distinct CDR3 sequences, around 16% occurring once. The specimen sequenced was PBMCs. These receptors all come from a female donor with HTLV-1-associated myelopathy (HAM/TSP). The CDR3 runs from the conserved cysteine through the conserved F or W. Each record gives: V gene, clone size, J gene, D gene, CDR3 DNA, CDR3 protein. The D gene is left open where the match is weak. A row's size may be missing; if present it is once, few, many or a size class.

V: TRBV4-1; size: many; J: TRBJ2-5; D: -; DNA: TGCGCCAGCAGCCAATCGGGACACCAAGAGACCCAGTACTTC; CDR3: CASSQSGHQETQYF
V: TRBV5-1; size: medium-sized; J: TRBJ2-7; D: -; DNA: TGCGCCAGCAGCGCCTGGCGGCCCCCCTACGAGCAGTACTTC; CDR3: CASSAWRPPYEQYF
V: TRBV6-5; size: many; J: TRBJ2-7; D: TRBD1; DNA: TGTGCCAGCAGTAGGGGGACAGGAAACGAGCAGTACTTC; CDR3: CASSRGTGNEQYF
V: TRBV12-3/TRBV12-4; size: -; J: TRBJ2-7; D: -; DNA: TGTGCCAGCAGCCGAAGGACAGACGAGCAGTACTTC; CDR3: CASSRRTDEQYF
V: TRBV20-1; size: many; J: TRBJ1-5; D: -; DNA: TGCAGTGTCGCGGGGGGGACAAGGGGTTCCTACAATCAGCCCCAGCATTTT; CDR3: CSVAGGTRGSYNQPQHF
V: TRBV7-2; size: many; J: TRBJ1-2; D: -; DNA: TGTGCCAGCAGCTTTCAGGGCTTGGTTAACTATGGCTACACCTTC; CDR3: CASSFQGLVNYGYTF
V: TRBV9; size: many; J: TRBJ2-1; D: TRBD2; DNA: TGTGCCAGCAGCGCACCTGATGGGACTAGTCACTACAATGAGCAGTTCTTC; CDR3: CASSAPDGTSHYNEQFF
V: TRBV30; size: -; J: TRBJ1-1; D: -; DNA: TGTGCCTGGAGCCCGGACGGGGTCAACACTGAAGCTTTCTTT; CDR3: CAWSPDGVNTEAFF
V: TRBV7-8; size: many; J: TRBJ2-1; D: -; DNA: TGTGCCAGCAGCTTAGGACTAGTTTGGAGCAGCTCCTACAATGAGCAGTTCTTC; CDR3: CASSLGLVWSSSYNEQFF
V: TRBV20-1; size: many; J: TRBJ2-3; D: TRBD2; DNA: TGCAGTGCTAGAGATGATCGGGGTAGCGGGAGAGCAGATACGCAGTATTTT; CDR3: CSARDDRGSGRADTQYF
V: TRBV12-5; size: -; J: TRBJ1-5; D: TRBD1; DNA: TGTGCTAGCAGTTTGGTGGACAGGGGGATTGGACAGCCCCAGCATTTT; CDR3: CASSLVDRGIGQPQHF
V: TRBV4-3; size: many; J: TRBJ1-1; D: -; DNA: TGCGCCAGCAGCCAAGGGAGGCAGGGCGGAATCACTGAAGCTTTCTTT; CDR3: CASSQGRQGGITEAFF
V: TRBV15; size: -; J: TRBJ2-2; D: -; DNA: TGTGCCACCAGCAGAGTCGGGGAGCTGTTTTTT; CDR3: CATSRVGELFF
V: TRBV4-2; size: -; J: TRBJ1-2; D: TRBD1; DNA: TGTGCCAGCAGCCAGGAAGGGACAGCTGGAGATAGAGGCTACACCTTC; CDR3: CASSQEGTAGDRGYTF
V: TRBV5-1; size: many; J: TRBJ2-7; D: TRBD2; DNA: TGCGCCAGCAGCTTGGCGGGAGGCCCCTACGAGCAGTACTTC; CDR3: CASSLAGGPYEQYF
V: TRBV20-1; size: many; J: TRBJ1-1; D: -; DNA: TGCAGTGCCTTAGGACACCGGGGCACTGAAGCTTTCTTT; CDR3: CSALGHRGTEAFF
V: TRBV4-1; size: many; J: TRBJ2-3; D: TRBD2; DNA: TGCGCCAGCAGCGAACTACGTAGCGGGAGAGGTACAGATACGCAGTATTTT; CDR3: CASSELRSGRGTDTQYF
V: TRBV6-2/TRBV6-3; size: many; J: TRBJ1-1; D: TRBD1; DNA: TGTGCCAGCAGACCATCAGGGGGGGCGAACACTGAAGCTTTCTTT; CDR3: CASRPSGGANTEAFF
V: TRBV5-1; size: -; J: TRBJ1-3; D: -; DNA: TGCGCCAGCAGCTCACAGGATGCTGGAAACACCATATATTTT; CDR3: CASSSQDAGNTIYF
V: TRBV10-3; size: many; J: TRBJ1-5; D: TRBD1; DNA: TGTGCCATCAGTGGGGGACAGGGGAGCAATCAGCCCCAGCATTTT; CDR3: CAISGGQGSNQPQHF
V: TRBV5-5; size: many; J: TRBJ2-3; D: TRBD1; DNA: TGTGCCAGCAGCTCCCACAGGGGAGCAGATACGCAGTATTTT; CDR3: CASSSHRGADTQYF
V: TRBV28; size: many; J: TRBJ2-7; D: -; DNA: TGTGCCAGCAGTAAGGGTGGGCACTACGAGCAGTACTTC; CDR3: CASSKGGHYEQYF